This T cell receptor (beta chain) was found in a study of blood T cell repertoires in COVID-19. On the study more broadly: The origin of the acute and convalescent COVID-19 samples was the United States, Italy and Spain. The analysed material was cDNA or gDNA that came from T cells, B-cell-depleted T cells, or PBMCs.

Participant reports of clinical history set cohort assignment. This clone has more than one count but fewer than ten. Authors' processing steps: Amplification of reference gene primers was used by the study to estimate nucleated cell counts. The repertoire was sequenced with immunoSEQ multiplex PCR; TCRdb's copy has only in-frame clones and lacks some. The DNA was the basis for D and trimming; V, J and clone size are from that table. Among around 250,000 clones listed, over 80% were seen once. V lost 4 bases and J lost 0; bases outside the gene matches: 8. This CDR3 spans 16 amino acids. Looked up from germline, CDR1 is SEHNR and CDR2 is FQNEAQ (reference sequence).

Source material: PBMCs or T cells enriched from blood (not recorded which). This TCR was sampled from a woman aged 25-40 years with acute COVID-19. The chain carries TRBV7-9 and TRBJ2-7; TRBD2 matches at 8 bases. CDR3 DNA: TGTGCCAGCAGCTCCCCTCCCAGCGGGAGCTCCTACGAGCAGTACTTC. Its translation is CASSSPPSGSSYEQYF.